Described below is a single T cell receptor (beta chain) sequence and its context. The antigen is unknown. This record comes from a study of CD8+ T cells in alopecia areata. The germline CDR1 and CDR2 sequences are SGHAT and FQNNGV. CDR3 size: 12 residues. Trimming pared 5 bases from V and 7 bases from J, leaving 12 bases between. Following RNA extraction, reverse transcription yielded cDNA that acted as the sequencing template. This table comes from immunoSEQ multiplex PCR, and its TCRdb copy is limited to in-frame clones, with some not included. The table includes about 150,000 clones, 40% to 65% detected once. General study points: Scalp lesions, especially in alopecia totalis/universalis, had higher clonality than normal scalp.

The clonotype comes from a human donor with alopecia areata. Specimen: CD8+ T cells sorted from blood, collected at week 0. The chain employs TRBV11-2 and TRBJ2-7; no definite D call. In DNA, the CDR3 is TGTGCCAGCAGCCCGGGCCTGGGGGAGCAGTACTTC. This translates into CASSPGLGEQYF.